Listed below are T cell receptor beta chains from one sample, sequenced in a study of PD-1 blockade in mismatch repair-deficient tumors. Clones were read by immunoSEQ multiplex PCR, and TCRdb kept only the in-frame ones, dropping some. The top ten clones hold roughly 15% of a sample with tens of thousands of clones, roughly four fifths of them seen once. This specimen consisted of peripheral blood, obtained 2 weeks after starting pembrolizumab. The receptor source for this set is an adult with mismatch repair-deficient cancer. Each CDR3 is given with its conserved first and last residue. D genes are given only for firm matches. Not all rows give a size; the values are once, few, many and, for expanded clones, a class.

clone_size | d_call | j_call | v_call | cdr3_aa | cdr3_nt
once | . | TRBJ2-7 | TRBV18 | CASSPLDSLNPYEQYF | TGTGCCAGCTCACCACTGGACAGCCTGAATCCCTACGAGCAGTACTTC
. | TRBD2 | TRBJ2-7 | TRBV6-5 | CASSYAGGEQYF | TGTGCCAGCAGTTACGCGGGGGGGGAGCAGTACTTC
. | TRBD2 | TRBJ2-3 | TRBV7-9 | CASSSPRASGSTDTQYF | TGTGCCAGCAGCTCACCACGGGCTAGCGGCAGCACAGATACGCAGTATTTT
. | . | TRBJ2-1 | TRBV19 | CATRSGTVYNEQFF | TGTGCCACCCGCAGCGGGACAGTTTACAATGAGCAGTTCTTC
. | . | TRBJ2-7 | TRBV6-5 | CASSPSPAQSYEQYF | TGTGCCAGCAGCCCCTCTCCCGCGCAGAGCTACGAGCAGTACTTC
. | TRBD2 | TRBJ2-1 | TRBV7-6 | CASSLGGTTYNEQFF | TGTGCCAGCAGCTTAGGGGGGACTACCTACAATGAGCAGTTCTTC
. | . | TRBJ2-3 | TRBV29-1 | CSVDRAGDTQYF | TGCAGCGTTGACCGGGCGGGAGATACGCAGTATTTT
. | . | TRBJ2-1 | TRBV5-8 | CASLIIGNEQFF | TGTGCCAGTTTGATAATTGGTAATGAGCAGTTCTTC
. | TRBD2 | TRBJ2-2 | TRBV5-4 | CASSLEPGLAGGPTGELFF | TGTGCCAGCAGCTTGGAACCAGGACTAGCGGGAGGGCCGACCGGGGAGCTGTTTTTT
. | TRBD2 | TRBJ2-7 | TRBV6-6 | CASSSSLGAGGYEQYF | TGTGCCAGCAGTTCCTCACTTGGGGCGGGGGGCTACGAGCAGTACTTC
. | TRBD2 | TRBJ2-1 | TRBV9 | CASSPRPQTSGRLHYEQFF | TGTGCCAGCAGCCCGCGGCCCCAGACTAGCGGGAGACTTCATTATGAGCAGTTCTTC
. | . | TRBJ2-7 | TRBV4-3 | CASSQGGLFYEQYF | TGCGCCAGCAGCCAGGGCGGGCTTTTTTACGAGCAGTACTTC
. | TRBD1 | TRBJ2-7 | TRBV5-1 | CASSRTGESSYEQYF | TGCGCCAGCAGCCGGACAGGGGAGAGCTCCTACGAGCAGTACTTC
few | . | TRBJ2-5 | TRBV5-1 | CASSLGIQETQYF | TGCGCCAGCAGCTTGGGGATCCAAGAGACCCAGTACTTC
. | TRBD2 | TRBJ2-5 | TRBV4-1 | CASSKLAGVETQYF | TGCGCCAGCAGCAAACTAGCGGGAGTTGAGACCCAGTACTTC
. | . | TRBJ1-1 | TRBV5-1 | CASSLAWNTEAFF | TGCGCCAGCAGCTTGGCATGGAACACTGAAGCTTTCTTT
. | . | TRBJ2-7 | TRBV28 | CASSLLVWARGRNEQYF | TGTGCCAGCAGTTTACTTGTGTGGGCCAGAGGTCGGAACGAGCAGTACTTC
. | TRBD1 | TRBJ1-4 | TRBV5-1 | CASRDDRGEGEKLFF | TGCGCCAGCAGGGACGACAGGGGAGAGGGGGAAAAACTGTTTTTT
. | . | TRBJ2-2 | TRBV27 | CASSSTIAGELFF | TGTGCCAGCAGTTCGACTATCGCCGGGGAGCTGTTTTTT
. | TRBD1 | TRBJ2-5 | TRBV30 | CAWTPNRGQETQYF | TGTGCCTGGACCCCCAACAGGGGCCAAGAGACCCAGTACTTC
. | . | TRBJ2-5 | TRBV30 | CAWRRVGQETQYF | TGTGCCTGGAGAAGGGTTGGGCAAGAGACCCAGTACTTC
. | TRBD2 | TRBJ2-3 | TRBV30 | CAWSQGLAGFGGSTDTQYF | TGTGCCTGGAGCCAGGGACTAGCGGGTTTTGGGGGAAGCACAGATACGCAGTATTTT
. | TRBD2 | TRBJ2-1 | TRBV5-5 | CASSLGGLEYDEQFF | TGTGCCAGCAGCTTGGGTGGACTAGAATACGATGAGCAGTTCTTC
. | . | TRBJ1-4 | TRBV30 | CAWSVIGGATNEKLFF | TGTGCCTGGAGTGTGATTGGGGGAGCAACTAATGAAAAACTGTTTTTT
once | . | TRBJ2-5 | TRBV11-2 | CASSLARGTAQETQYF | TGTGCCAGCAGCTTAGCCCGGGGTACAGCACAAGAGACCCAGTACTTC
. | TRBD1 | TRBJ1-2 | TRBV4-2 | CASSPNPTGSGYTF | TGTGCCAGCAGCCCGAACCCGACAGGGTCTGGCTACACCTTC
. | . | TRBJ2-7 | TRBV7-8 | CASSLSLGSSASYEQYF | TGTGCCAGCAGCTTATCATTAGGTTCTAGCGCGTCCTACGAGCAGTACTTC
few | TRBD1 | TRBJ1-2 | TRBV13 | CASSRQGDNYGYTF | TGTGCCAGCAGCCGACAGGGGGATAACTATGGCTACACCTTC
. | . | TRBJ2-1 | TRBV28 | CASSPLPNNEQFF | TGTGCCAGCAGTCCCCTCCCTAACAATGAGCAGTTCTTC
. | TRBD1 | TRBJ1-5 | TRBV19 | CASSTDRENQPQHF | TGTGCCAGTAGTACCGACAGGGAAAATCAGCCCCAGCATTTT
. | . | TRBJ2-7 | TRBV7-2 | CASSQGWPTPYEQYF | TGTGCCAGCAGCCAGGGCTGGCCCACCCCCTACGAGCAGTACTTC
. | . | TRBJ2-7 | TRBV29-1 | CSVAGGVNSSYEQYF | TGCAGCGTGGCTGGAGGGGTTAATTCCTCCTACGAGCAGTACTTC
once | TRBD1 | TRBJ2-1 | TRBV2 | CASPPGQDYNEQFF | TGTGCCAGCCCGCCGGGACAGGACTACAATGAGCAGTTCTTC
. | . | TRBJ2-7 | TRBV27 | CASSSTVAGEQYF | TGTGCCAGCAGTTCGACCGTCGCTGGGGAGCAGTACTTC
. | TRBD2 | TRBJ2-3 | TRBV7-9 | CASSPRGESDTQYF | TGTGCCAGCAGCCCGCGGGGGGAGTCCGATACGCAGTATTTT
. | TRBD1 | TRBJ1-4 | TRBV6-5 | CASSYSTGGKLFF | TGTGCCAGCAGTTACTCAACAGGGGGGAAACTGTTTTTT
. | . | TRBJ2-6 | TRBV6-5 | CASSYEGSSGANVLTF | TGTGCCAGCAGTTACGAGGGGAGCTCTGGGGCCAACGTCCTGACTTTC
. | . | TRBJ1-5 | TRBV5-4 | CASSLSGANQPQHF | TGTGCCAGCAGCTTGTCGGGGGCAAATCAGCCCCAGCATTTT
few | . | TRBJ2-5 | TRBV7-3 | CASSLSLQETQYF | TGTGCCAGCAGCTTAAGCCTCCAAGAGACCCAGTACTTC
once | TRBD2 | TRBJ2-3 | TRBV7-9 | CASRLAGGPTDTQYF | TGTGCCAGTCGTTTGGCGGGAGGACCCACAGATACGCAGTATTTT
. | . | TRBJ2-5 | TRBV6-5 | CASSYSMETQYF | TGTGCCAGCAGTTACTCGATGGAGACCCAGTACTTC
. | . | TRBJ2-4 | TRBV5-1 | CASSSDLNIQYF | TGCGCCAGCAGCTCGGATCTAAACATTCAGTACTTC
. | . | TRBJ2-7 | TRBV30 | CAWSNPLSSYEQYF | TGTGCCTGGAGTAATCCCCTCAGCTCCTACGAGCAGTACTTC
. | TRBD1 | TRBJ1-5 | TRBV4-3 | CASSRPSTVGTDQHF | TGCGCCAGCAGCCGGCCGTCGACAGTCGGGACAGACCAGCATTTT
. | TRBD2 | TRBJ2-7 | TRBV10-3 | CAISGGRAAPFGYYEQYF | TGTGCCATCAGTGGCGGGAGGGCCGCTCCCTTCGGTTACTACGAGCAGTACTTC
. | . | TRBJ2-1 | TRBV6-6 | CASRFTGTSNEQFF | TGTGCCAGCAGATTTACCGGGACGAGTAATGAGCAGTTCTTC
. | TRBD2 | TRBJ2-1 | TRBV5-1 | CASSLIPGGNEQFF | TGCGCCAGCAGCTTGATTCCGGGAGGAAATGAGCAGTTCTTC
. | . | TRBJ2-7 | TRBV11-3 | CASSSYRVDEQYF | TGTGCCAGCAGTTCTTACAGGGTGGACGAGCAGTACTTC
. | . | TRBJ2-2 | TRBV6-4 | CASSEGEGANTGELFF | TGTGCCAGCAGTGAAGGAGAGGGCGCGAACACCGGGGAGCTGTTTTTT
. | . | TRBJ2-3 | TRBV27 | CASRGLSTQYF | TGTGCCAGCAGAGGACTTTCCACGCAGTATTTT
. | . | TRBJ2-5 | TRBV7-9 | CASTRDSETQYF | TGTGCCAGCACCCGGGACTCCGAGACCCAGTACTTC
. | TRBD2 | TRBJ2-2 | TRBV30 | CAWEREGPNTGELFF | TGTGCCTGGGAGAGGGAGGGGCCAAACACCGGGGAGCTGTTTTTT
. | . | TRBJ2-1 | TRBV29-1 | CSVEDQGGDEQFF | TGCAGCGTTGAAGACCAGGGAGGTGATGAGCAGTTCTTC
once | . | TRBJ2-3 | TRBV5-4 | CASSFGGTTDTQYF | TGTGCCAGCAGCTTCGGCGGGACCACAGATACGCAGTATTTT
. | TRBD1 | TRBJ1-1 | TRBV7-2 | CASKADRVNPEAFF | TGTGCCAGCAAAGCGGACAGGGTGAACCCTGAAGCTTTCTTT
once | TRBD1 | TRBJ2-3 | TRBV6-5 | CASSSAGQGDSDTQYF | TGTGCCAGCAGTTCGGCGGGACAGGGGGATTCAGATACGCAGTATTTT
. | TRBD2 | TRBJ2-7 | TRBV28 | CASRKTSGRVYEQYF | TGTGCCAGCAGGAAGACTAGCGGGAGAGTCTACGAGCAGTACTTC